The 10 T cell receptor beta chains below come from one sample, sequenced in a study of shared clonotypes between healthy human individuals. Method: immunoSEQ multiplex PCR; TCRdb's copy keeps in-frame clones and lacks some. Altogether 2.3 million or so clones are present, 90% to 95% being singletons, with the ten largest covering under 0.45%. Sequencing used naive CD4+ T cells from PBMCs. Subset: CD45RA+ positively selected. The receptors here all came from a man aged 18 to 35 in good health. Some clones in this sample may be carry-over from other donors' samples.

CDR3 coding DNA: TGTGCCAGTAGTCCCAGGGATAATGGCTACACCTTC. Residues: CASSPRDNGYTF. V is TRBV19 and J is TRBJ1-2, with D perhaps TRBD1 (5 bases). Germline V gene lookup returns CDR1 LNHDA and CDR2 SQIVND (reference sequence). Trimming removed 5 bases from V and 6 bases from J, with 10 bases in between. This CDR3 has 12 residues.

The rearrangement joins TRBV11-2 to TRBJ2-3, with D possibly called TRBD1 or TRBD2 (6 bases each). V was cut by 6 bases and J by 2 bases, with 24 bases left in between. CDR1 and CDR2 from the germline V gene are SGHAT and FQNNGV. CDR3 size: 18 residues. The chain's CDR3 is CASRSVRGGRPNTDTQYF. In nucleotides, the CDR3 is TGTGCCAGCAGATCGGTCCGAGGGGGGAGGCCTAACACAGATACGCAGTATTTT. Drawing the rest from reference TRBV11-2 and TRBJ2-3, the complete variable domain is EAGVAQSPRYKIIEKRQSVAFWCNPISGHATLYWYQQILGQGPKLLIQFQNNGVVDDSQLPKDRFSAERLKGVDSTLKIQPAKLEDSAVYLCASRSVRGGRPNTDTQYFGPGTRLTVL.

This chain links TRBV9 with TRBJ2-1; TRBD2 aligns across 11 bases. This CDR3 has 16 amino acids. V trimming: 3 bases; J trimming: 2 bases; junction bases outside the gene matches: 4. In germline, CDR1 is SGDLS, CDR2 YYNGEE. CDR3 nucleotide sequence: TGTGCCAGCAGCGCGACTAGCGGGGTTACCTACAATGAGCAGTTCTTC. Amino acid sequence: CASSATSGVTYNEQFF.

This clone was recorded once. The DNA for the CDR3 is TGTGCCAGCAGCTCCGGCCCCGGGACACTTTTCCGCTACACCTTC. Translated, it gives CASSSGPGTLFRYTF. This chain joins TRBV7-8 and TRBJ1-2; perhaps TRBD1 as D (6 bases). The CDR3 extends over 15 amino acids. Germline V gene sequence: CDR1 SGHVS, CDR2 FQNEAQ. V lost 4 bases and J 9 bases, leaving 21 bases between the germline ends.

The genes are TRBV28 and TRBJ2-3, with 10 bases fitting TRBD2. V dropped 3 bases and J dropped 6; count of bases not matched to a gene: 9. CDR3 length: 16 amino acids. Germline CDR1 MDHEN, CDR2 SYDVKM. CDR3 sequence: CASSFGLAGVRDTQYF. DNA for the CDR3: TGTGCCAGCAGTTTCGGTCTAGCGGGAGTTCGGGATACGCAGTATTTT.

Concerning this clone: Distinct nucleotide sequences in the sample also encode this CDR3. The V call is TRBV7-9, the J call TRBJ2-3; 7 positions match TRBD1. CDR3 length: 15 residues. V lost 5 bases to trimming and J lost 3 bases; unmatched junction nucleotides: 8. Looked up from germline, CDR1 is SEHNR and CDR2 is FQNEAQ (reference sequence). The CDR3 loop reads CASSDRDRGTDTQYF. The CDR3 DNA is TGTGCCAGCAGCGACAGGGACAGAGGAACAGATACGCAGTATTTT.

The chain has TRBV5-6 and TRBJ1-2, with TRBD1 matching over 8 bases. Germline lookup yields CDR1 SGHDT and CDR2 YYEEEE. J lost 5 bases, V lost 0 bases, and 6 bases had no gene match. This CDR3 is built from 15 residues. CDR3 protein: CASSLATGVSYGYTF. The CDR3 DNA sequence: TGTGCCAGCAGCTTGGCGACAGGGGTGAGTTATGGCTACACCTTC.

As to this clone: The sample carries other DNA sequences with the same CDR3. The gene calls are TRBV18 and TRBJ2-7, with TRBD2 identical over 9 bases. V trimming: 3 bases; J trimming: 1 base; junction bases outside the gene matches: 4. There are 15 residues in the CDR3. Looked up from germline, CDR1 is KGHSH and CDR2 is LQKENI. CDR3 loop: CASSPPLAGSYEQYF. The CDR3 nucleotides are TGTGCCAGCTCACCCCCTCTAGCGGGATCCTACGAGCAGTACTTC.

The V and J genes are TRBV9 and TRBJ1-1; D is undetermined. This CDR3 is 15 amino acids long. Germline V lookup: CDR1 SGDLS, CDR2 YYNGEE. Trimming took off 2 bases at V and 1 base at J, with 12 bases between the two ends. CDR3 protein: CASSVLGRENTEAFF. CDR3 sequence (DNA): TGTGCCAGCAGCGTCTTGGGGAGGGAGAACACTGAAGCTTTCTTT.

V usage is TRBV5-4 and J usage is TRBJ2-1; 7 bases map to TRBD2. The CDR3 runs 15 residues. V shed 4 bases and J 2 bases; nucleotides not matched to a gene: 6. Germline V gene lookup returns CDR1 SGHNT and CDR2 YYREEE (reference sequence). The CDR3 DNA reads as TGTGCCAGCAGCCCCACTAGCGCCACCTACAATGAGCAGTTCTTC. As protein: CASSPTSATYNEQFF. The whole variable domain, filled in from reference TRBV5-4 and TRBJ2-1, reads ETGVTQSPTHLIKTRGQQVTLRCSSQSGHNTVSWYQQALGQGPQFIFQYYREEENGRGNFPPRFSGLQFPNYSSELNVNALELDDSALYLCASSPTSATYNEQFFGPGTRLTVL.